This TCR beta chain came from a study of molecular identifiers for immune sequencing clone quantification (dated 2018 in TCRdb). The study in broad terms: For a replicate experiment, RNA from 20,000 or 100,000 naive CD8 T cells was divided into five aliquots, and four of the five aliquots were sequenced. This methods study benchmarked molecular-identifier clustering-based TCR repertoire sequencing (MIDCIRS) and TCR RNA copy counting, using CD8 T cells to do so. Study-wide findings and limitations: About 2.9 recovered TCR RNA copies per cell were obtained by modeling, versus about 10 by digital PCR, implying a capture efficiency of 30% to 35%. In CMV-specific effector cells, over 98% of molecules were held by clones above 20 RNA copies, whereas under 1% of molecules were held by such clones in naive cells. Spiked-in Jurkat TCR RNA (approximately 10 copies' worth), which is not part of the donor repertoire, was contained in the naive libraries. Highly expanded clone sizes could be underestimated if identical TCR molecules share a barcode. Even against a background of 750,000 to 1,000,000 naive CD8 T cells, spiked-in Jurkat TCR RNA amounting to a single cell's worth was reported to be detectable. Without barcode sub-clustering, chimeric consensus sequences inflated TCR diversity; chimeras reached as high as 47%.

Library construction relied on PCR. The sample was run on an Illumina HiSeq 4000. Bulk TCR libraries were generated as previously described, with the TCR primers listed in Table S5 used. The Qiagen AllPrep DNA/RNA kit was used to purify total RNA. Before any analysis, reads coming from multiple sequencing runs of the same library were combined into one pool. In the paper's pipeline: Reads were retained only if the reads had an exact TCR constant sequence, and the retained reads were trimmed to 150 nt and grouped according to their 12-nt molecular barcodes. Within each barcode group, reads were sub-clustered at a 15% Levenshtein threshold, and quality-weighted consensus sequences were built per RNA molecule. Non-functional sequences were discarded, and so were lower-count sequences lying one edit away from another sequence. Based on fitting two negative binomial distributions, any barcode sub-cluster with under 20% of the maximum read count was discarded. The raw public data were reprocessed by TCRdb itself: fastp quality trimming at Q25, MiXCR clonotype calling, in-frame beta chains only. When rows share a CDR3 protein, they turn into one entry using the most common DNA and genes. TCRdb assigned the V and J calls; the authors' analysis was not used. The table for this sample lists tens of thousands of distinct CDR3 sequences; less than 20% of them were counted only once. Roughly 0.99% of the sample goes to the ten largest clones.

The CDR3 holds 11 amino acids from the cysteine to the phenylalanine. Solely the CDR3 DNA is kept, with 33 bases framed from the first base. Between the V and J ends, shortened by 2 bases and 3 bases respectively, the junction contains 1 base. Naive CD8 T cell libraries were made from approximately 20,000 to 1,000,000 sorted cells using 10%, 30% or 50% of purified RNA. Naive CD8 T cells, defined as CD8+CD4-CCR7+CD45RA+, were FACS-sorted into RLT Plus buffer on a BD FACSAria II. Detection sensitivity was tested by spiking Jurkat RNA equal to 9 to 10 TCR copies' worth into samples containing roughly 19,000-1,000,000 naive CD8 T cells. Enrichment of CD8 T cells was done with RosetteSep CD8+ T Cell Enrichment Cocktail plus Ficoll-Paque, and ACK red cell lysis came afterward. This clonotype has a count of ten or more. What antigen it recognizes has not been identified. One base away there is no much larger clone; base qualities are not given.

The clonotype comes from a human donor in good health. Some libraries in this study had Jurkat cell RNA spiked in. This receptor chain uses TRBV12-3 or TRBV12-4 and TRBJ2-5, with the D gene too uncertain to name. Sequencing was done on a sample of naive CD8+ T cells from blood, with Jurkat cell RNA spiked in. This specimen's cell subset or site label, interpreted: FACS-sorted CD8+CD4-CCR7+CD45RA+ naive T cells. The DNA is TGTGCCAGCAGTTTAAAAGAGACCCAGTACTTC. Translated, it gives CASSLKETQYF.